This entry lists 20 T cell receptor beta chains sequenced from one sample in a study of cytomegalovirus exposure and HLA in healthy donors. The PCR contained 60 Vbeta and 13 Jbeta primers. Repertoires were generated with immunoSEQ multiplex PCR, while TCRdb's copy carries only in-frame clones and drops some. The data include roughly 120,000 clones; the top ten clones carry about 2.3%. Sequenced material: PBMCs. These receptors all stem from a man aged 35-49 years in good health and CMV-seronegative.

J is TRBJ1-2 and V is TRBV27, with a possible D match to TRBD1 (6 bases). Germline CDR1 MNHEY, CDR2 SMNVEV (reference sequence). The CDR3 is 12 amino acids. Trimming took off 8 bases at V and 7 bases at J, with 14 bases between the two ends. CDR3 DNA sequence: TGTGCCAGCGGGCAGGGGTCCTCTGGCTACACCTTC. Its protein is CASGQGSSGYTF.

The chain carries TRBV14 and TRBJ1-2, with D perhaps matching TRBD1 (5 bases). CDR1 is SGHDN and CDR2 is FVKESK in the germline V gene. The CDR3 consists of 12 residues. Trimming removed 4 bases at V and 3 bases at J, with 6 bases between. The CDR3 DNA sequence: TGTGCCAGCAGCCTAGGGGACTATGGCTACACCTTC. It encodes CASSLGDYGYTF.

J is TRBJ2-1 and V is TRBV19; TRBD1 is a possible D gene (5 bases). Germline values: CDR1 LNHDA, CDR2 SQIVND (reference sequence). The V and J ends lost 1 base and 7 bases respectively, with 11 bases between them. The CDR3 is made up of 14 amino acids. In DNA, the CDR3 is TGTGCCAGTAGTATAGGCAGGGTCTGGAATGAGCAGTTCTTC. Protein sequence: CASSIGRVWNEQFF.

The V call is TRBV7-2, the J call TRBJ1-4, with 9 bases matching TRBD1. CDR1 SGHTA and CDR2 FQGNSA come from the germline V gene. J gave up 10 bases and V 1 base, and 1 base lay outside the gene matches. The CDR3 runs to 13 residues. CDR3 coding DNA: TGTGCCAGCAGCTTAGAGGACAGGGGAAAACTGTTTTTT. As protein: CASSLEDRGKLFF.

The chain uses TRBV19 and TRBJ1-3; 7 bases agree with TRBD1. Germline CDR1 and CDR2: LNHDA and SQIVND (reference sequence). V dropped 6 bases and J dropped 2; count of bases not matched to a gene: 4. The CDR3 is 14 residues long. The CDR3 nucleotides are TGTGCCAGTAGCGACAGGGACGCTGGAAACACCATATATTTT. Encoded protein: CASSDRDAGNTIYF.

The rearrangement uses TRBV5-1 and TRBJ1-1, with D possibly being TRBD1 (6 bases). The CDR3 has 13 amino acids. Germline V gene sequence: CDR1 SGHRS, CDR2 YFSETQ. Trimming pared 4 bases from V and 7 bases from J, leaving 14 bases between. CDR3: CASSPGGGYEAFF. In nucleotides, the CDR3 is TGCGCCAGCAGCCCGGGGGGCGGATATGAAGCTTTCTTT.

The CDR3 nucleotides read TGTGCCTGGAGTGTAAAAGGAGTTGGAAACACCATATATTTT. Amino acids: CAWSVKGVGNTIYF. The J gene is TRBJ1-3, the V gene TRBV30, with D uncertain. Trimming removed 0 bases at V and 3 bases at J, with 9 bases between. This CDR3 contains 14 residues. The germline gives CDR1 GTSNPN, CDR2 SVGIG (reference sequence).

The chain combines TRBV18 with TRBJ1-1; 8 positions match TRBD1. CDR1 is KGHSH and CDR2 is LQKENI in the germline V gene. V shed 2 bases, J shed 4 bases, and the junction held 6 bases outside the gene matches. The CDR3 runs 15 residues. The CDR3 sequence: CASSPAAQGGTEAFF. The CDR3 DNA reads as TGTGCCAGCTCACCAGCCGCACAGGGGGGCACTGAAGCTTTCTTT.

The V gene is TRBV28, the J gene TRBJ1-5; 7 bases are shared with TRBD1. The germline CDR1 and CDR2 sequences are MDHEN and SYDVKM. With 7 bases clipped from V and 1 base from J, the junction kept 7 bases outside the gene matches. This CDR3 has 15 residues. Written as DNA, the CDR3 is TGTGCCAGCAATATCGGACAGGCCAGCAATCAGCCCCAGCATTTT. Protein product: CASNIGQASNQPQHF.

The chain uses TRBV6-1 and TRBJ1-5; D ambiguous. V was cut by 2 bases and J by 6 bases, with 11 bases left in between. CDR3 length: 14 residues. Germline V gene sequence: CDR1 MNHNS, CDR2 SASEGT. The CDR3 sequence is CASSETRPGQPQHF. The CDR3 nucleotides are TGTGCCAGCAGTGAAACTCGCCCGGGTCAGCCCCAGCATTTT.

In regard to this clone: The junction departs from germline at one end; a sequencing error may be responsible. The chain combines TRBV7-2 with TRBJ2-5, with 9 bases matching TRBD2. The J call is doubtful: the DNA matches TRBJ2-7 better. Per the germline V gene, CDR1 is SGHTA and CDR2 is FQGNSA. This CDR3 spans 14 amino acids. CDR3 in amino acids: CASSLAGATYEQYF. The CDR3 bases are TGTGCCAGCAGTTTAGCGGGAGCGACCTACGAGCAGTACTTC.

The chain uses TRBV2 and TRBJ2-3; 7 bases line up with TRBD1. V dropped 7 bases and J dropped 3; count of bases not matched to a gene: 10. Germline V gene lookup returns CDR1 SNHLY and CDR2 FYNNEI. The CDR3 has 15 residues. CDR3 sequence reads: CASTITGARTDTQYF. The CDR3 DNA follows: TGTGCCAGCACCATAACAGGGGCCCGAACAGATACGCAGTATTTT.

The V gene is TRBV5-4, the J gene TRBJ2-1; 7 positions match TRBD1. CDR1 and CDR2 from the germline V gene are SGHNT and YYREEE (reference sequence). The V gene end was trimmed by 6 bases and the J gene end by 4 bases; junction bases not matched to a gene: 4. The CDR3 sequence is 13 residues long. The CDR3 sequence: CASKTQGYNEQFF. DNA of the CDR3: TGTGCCAGCAAGACACAGGGGTACAATGAGCAGTTCTTC. Full variable domain (remainder filled in from reference TRBV5-4 and TRBJ2-1): ETGVTQSPTHLIKTRGQQVTLRCSSQSGHNTVSWYQQALGQGPQFIFQYYREEENGRGNFPPRFSGLQFPNYSSELNVNALELDDSALYLCASKTQGYNEQFFGPGTRLTVL.

This chain joins TRBV10-2 and TRBJ1-1; D is ambiguous. Trimming removed 0 bases from V and 4 bases from J, with 3 bases in between. CDR1 and CDR2 (germline): WSHSY, SAAADI. This CDR3 is 12 amino acids long. CDR3 nucleotides: TGCGCCAGCAGTGAGTCGAGCACTGAAGCTTTCTTT. It codes for CASSESSTEAFF.

The chain recombines TRBV10-3 with TRBJ2-1; D ambiguous. CDR3 length: 11 amino acids. Trimming pared 7 bases from V and 7 bases from J, leaving 8 bases between. CDR1 ENHRY and CDR2 SYGVKD come from the germline V gene. The CDR3 sequence is CAITERNEQFF. In DNA, the CDR3 is TGTGCCATCACCGAGAGAAATGAGCAGTTCTTC.

V usage is TRBV29-1 and J usage is TRBJ2-1; a possible D gene is TRBD1 (5 bases). This CDR3 spans 16 amino acids. Germline-derived CDR1 and CDR2 are SQVTM and ANQGSEA. V was shortened by 0 bases and J by 0 bases, with 12 bases between the two germline ends. This chain's CDR3 is CSVEDARASSYNEQFF. The CDR3 DNA reads as TGCAGCGTTGAAGATGCCAGGGCCTCCTCCTACAATGAGCAGTTCTTC.

The rearrangement uses TRBV7-2 and TRBJ2-5, with D perhaps matching TRBD1 (6 bases). The DNA end favors TRBJ2-7, so the J call may be wrong. Looked up from germline, CDR1 is SGHTA and CDR2 is FQGNSA. CDR3 size: 14 residues. CDR3 sequence (DNA): TGTGCCAGCAGCCTCACAGGGTTCTCGTACGAGCAGTACTTC. This sequence encodes CASSLTGFSYEQYF.

Turning to this clone: Other DNA sequences in the sample encode the same CDR3. The chain recombines TRBV4-3 with TRBJ2-3; D is possibly TRBD2 (6 bases). Trimming removed 1 base at V and 0 bases at J, with 8 bases between. The CDR3 runs 15 residues. CDR1 is LGHNA and CDR2 is YSLEER in the germline V gene. The CDR3 sequence: CASSQAGVSTDTQYF. CDR3 coding DNA: TGCGCCAGCAGCCAAGCGGGGGTTAGCACAGATACGCAGTATTTT.

This chain joins TRBV6-5 and TRBJ2-1, with 7 bases identical to TRBD2. J was trimmed by 8 bases and V by 7 bases; bases with no gene match: 5. Germline V CDR1 and CDR2: MNHEY, SVGAGI. The CDR3 has 12 residues. CDR3 amino acids: CASNRGGHEQFF. CDR3 nucleotides: TGTGCCAGCAATAGGGGAGGGCATGAGCAGTTCTTC.

A word on this clone: One end of the junction varies from germline; a read error may be responsible. The rearrangement joins TRBV6-5 to TRBJ1-4, with 7 bases that match TRBD1. CDR1 is MNHEY and CDR2 is SVGAGI in the germline V gene. The CDR3 spans 14 residues. The CDR3 loop reads CAISDRASPEKLFF. CDR3 nucleotide sequence: TGTGCCATCAGTGACAGGGCCTCACCTGAAAAACTGTTTTTT.